Below are 18 T cell receptor beta chains sequenced from a single sample in a study of T-cell reconstitution after alpha-beta-depleted transplantation in children. Unique molecular identifiers were incorporated when the TCRbeta library was constructed. Using its own MiXCR run on the PCR reads, TCRdb lists one record per CDR3 protein. Of a few hundred thousand distinct CDR3 sequences in the sample, 20% to 30% are singletons; the top ten hold about 35%. The specimen was PBMCs, collected before TCRalphabeta/CD19-depleted stem cell transplant. These receptors were taken from a boy in the first two years of life with Wiskott-Aldrich syndrome, due to receive a stem cell transplant.

The rearrangement links TRBV20-1 to TRBJ2-7; TRBD1 aligns across 9 bases. Trimming took 3 bases from V and 5 from J; bases not matched to a gene: 8. The germline CDR1 and CDR2 sequences are DFQATT and SNEGSKA (reference sequence). The CDR3 spans 14 residues. The CDR3 loop reads CSARDGTGRDEQYF. CDR3 coding DNA: TGCAGTGCTAGGGACGGGACAGGGAGGGACGAGCAGTACTTC.

The chain uses TRBV12-3 or TRBV12-4 and TRBJ2-7; tentative D call: TRBD1 (7 bases). V gave up 2 bases and J gave up 5 bases, with 16 bases separating them. The CDR3 contains 15 residues. CDR3 protein: CASSLSGQAGHEQYF. CDR3 DNA sequence: TGTGCCAGCAGTTTATCCGGACAGGCGGGACACGAGCAGTACTTC.

This clonotype came up a few times. This sequence joins TRBV28 and TRBJ1-2; a weak D match, TRBD1 (6 bases). This CDR3 has 15 residues. CDR1 and CDR2 (germline): MDHEN, SYDVKM. Trimming took 5 bases from V and 4 from J, leaving 17 bases between them. Written as DNA, the CDR3 is TGTGCCAGCAGTAGACTGAGGGGGGGACTCTATGGCTACACCTTC. Its translation is CASSRLRGGLYGYTF.

In its sample, this clonotype was seen a few times. V and J are TRBV28 and TRBJ2-5; 9 nucleotides align to TRBD2. This CDR3 is built from 14 residues. With V trimmed by 3 bases and J by 5 bases, 4 bases remained unmatched. Germline V gene data show CDR1 as MDHEN and CDR2 as SYDVKM. CDR3 protein: CASSFPSGKETQYF. CDR3 bases: TGTGCCAGCAGTTTCCCTAGCGGGAAGGAGACCCAGTACTTC.

CDR3 nucleotide sequence: TGCAGCGTCGAGGGAACAAGAGATGGCTACACCTTC. Translating gives CSVEGTRDGYTF. The chain uses TRBV29-1 and TRBJ1-2; no clear D gene. V shed 6 bases and J shed 6 bases, with 14 bases lying between them. Germline lookup yields CDR1 SQVTM and CDR2 ANQGSEA. The CDR3 spans 12 residues.

This chain connects TRBV21-1 to TRBJ1-5; the table's D gene call, TRBD1, was not cross checked with the DNA. TRBV21-1 is designated a pseudogene. The CDR3 is 18 amino acids. The DNA of the CDR3 is TGTGCCAGCAGCAAAGCGCAAATGGGGGGCAGAGGCAATCAGCCCCAGCATTTT. Its translation: CASSKAQMGGRGNQPQHF.

The chain employs TRBV10-3 and TRBJ2-5; tentative D call: TRBD1 (6 bases). CDR1 and CDR2 from the germline V gene are ENHRY and SYGVKD. Trimming shortened V by 10 bases and J by 2 bases, and 17 bases separated the two germline ends. The CDR3 runs to 14 residues. CDR3 sequence: CATSLTGQQETQYF. Written as DNA, the CDR3 is TGTGCCACCAGCCTCACAGGGCAACAAGAGACCCAGTACTTC.

This clonotype was observed a few times. The V call is TRBV5-5, the J call TRBJ1-1; no clear D gene. Trimming removed 2 bases from V and 0 bases from J, with 8 bases in between. The CDR3 has 14 residues. Germline V lookup: CDR1 SGHKS, CDR2 YYEKEE (reference sequence). The CDR3 protein is CASSFWVVNTEAFF. In nucleotides, the CDR3 is TGTGCCAGCAGCTTCTGGGTGGTGAACACTGAAGCTTTCTTT.

J is TRBJ2-2 and V is TRBV6-1, with a possible D match to TRBD2 (5 bases). The germline CDR1 and CDR2 sequences are MNHNS and SASEGT. The CDR3 loop spans 13 amino acids. Trimming removed 5 bases at V and 5 bases at J, with 9 bases between. CDR3: CASSTPGTGELFF. In nucleotides, the CDR3 is TGTGCCAGCAGTACCCCGGGGACCGGGGAGCTGTTTTTT.

The CDR3 DNA reads TGCGCCAGCAGTAAACAGGTGAACACTGAAGCTTTCTTT. Translation: CASSKQVNTEAFF. V and J are TRBV5-1 and TRBJ1-1; TRBD1 might be the D (5 bases). The CDR3 runs to 13 residues. Germline V gene data show CDR1 as SGHRS and CDR2 as YFSETQ. Trimming pared 5 bases from V and 0 bases from J, leaving 8 bases between.

The table lists this clonotype with a few counts. The chain couples TRBV2 to TRBJ2-5; maybe TRBD1 (6 bases). The V end lost 8 bases, the J end lost 0 bases, and 10 bases lay between the germline ends. This CDR3 region has 13 residues. Germline values: CDR1 SNHLY, CDR2 FYNNEI. CDR3 sequence: CASEGVYQETQYF. DNA for the CDR3: TGTGCCAGCGAGGGGGTATACCAAGAGACCCAGTACTTC.

This clonotype was counted only a few times. This chain joins TRBV29-1 and TRBJ1-1; no definite D call. The CDR3 has 13 amino acids. Per the germline V gene, CDR1 is SQVTM and CDR2 is ANQGSEA. Trimming shortened V by 5 bases and J by 0 bases, and 10 bases separated the two germline ends. CDR3 protein: CSVKGRMNTEAFF. CDR3 DNA: TGCAGCGTTAAAGGGAGGATGAACACTGAAGCTTTCTTT.

This clonotype was counted between two and nine times. The V and J genes are TRBV5-5 and TRBJ2-7, with D possibly matching TRBD2 (5 bases). CDR1 and CDR2 from the germline V gene are SGHKS and YYEKEE (reference sequence). Trimming left V 0 bases short and J 3 bases short, with 10 bases between. The length of the CDR3 is 14 residues. The CDR3 DNA is TGTGCCAGCAGCTTGGTCACGAGGGACTACGAGCAGTACTTC. Translated: CASSLVTRDYEQYF.

This chain connects TRBV5-1 to TRBJ2-1; 9 bases line up with TRBD2. The CDR3 consists of 17 residues. Germline lookup yields CDR1 SGHRS and CDR2 YFSETQ. V gave up 4 bases and J gave up 6 bases; unmatched junction bases: 14. CDR3 residues: CASSPLRGGRVFNEQFF. The CDR3 DNA reads as TGCGCCAGCAGCCCCCTGAGGGGCGGGAGGGTCTTCAATGAGCAGTTCTTC.

J is TRBJ2-5 and V is TRBV2, with TRBD2 matching over 11 bases. Germline lookup yields CDR1 SNHLY and CDR2 FYNNEI. The CDR3 covers 13 residues. With V trimmed by 7 bases and J by 4 bases, 2 bases remained unmatched. CDR3 DNA sequence: TGTGCCAGCAATGGACTAGCGGGAGAGACCCAGTACTTC. Protein: CASNGLAGETQYF.

V and J are TRBV27 and TRBJ2-1; 8 nucleotides align to TRBD2. The length of the CDR3 is 19 residues. Germline trimming cut 2 bases from V and 1 base from J; bases unmatched to any gene: 13. Per the germline V gene, CDR1 is MNHEY and CDR2 is SMNVEV (reference sequence). CDR3 protein: CASSLMDLVGGRSYNEQFF. In DNA form, the CDR3 reads TGTGCCAGCAGTTTAATGGATTTGGTGGGCGGGAGGTCCTACAATGAGCAGTTCTTC.

CDR3 sequence (DNA): TGTGCCTGGAGTGTTAGTCCCTACGAGCAGTACTTC. Amino acid sequence: CAWSVSPYEQYF. This sequence joins TRBV30 and TRBJ2-7; no firm D call. This CDR3 spans 12 amino acids. In germline, CDR1 is GTSNPN, CDR2 SVGIG (reference sequence). Trimming stripped 0 bases from V and 2 bases from J, with 5 bases between.

The chain links TRBV7-9 to TRBJ2-5; TRBD2 aligns across 7 bases. Germline V gene lookup returns CDR1 SEHNR and CDR2 FQNEAQ (reference sequence). Germline trimming cut 7 bases from V and 5 bases from J; bases unmatched to any gene: 4. This CDR3 is 12 amino acids long. DNA for the CDR3: TGTGCCAGCACCCTGGGGGGGGAGACCCAGTACTTC. This sequence encodes CASTLGGETQYF.